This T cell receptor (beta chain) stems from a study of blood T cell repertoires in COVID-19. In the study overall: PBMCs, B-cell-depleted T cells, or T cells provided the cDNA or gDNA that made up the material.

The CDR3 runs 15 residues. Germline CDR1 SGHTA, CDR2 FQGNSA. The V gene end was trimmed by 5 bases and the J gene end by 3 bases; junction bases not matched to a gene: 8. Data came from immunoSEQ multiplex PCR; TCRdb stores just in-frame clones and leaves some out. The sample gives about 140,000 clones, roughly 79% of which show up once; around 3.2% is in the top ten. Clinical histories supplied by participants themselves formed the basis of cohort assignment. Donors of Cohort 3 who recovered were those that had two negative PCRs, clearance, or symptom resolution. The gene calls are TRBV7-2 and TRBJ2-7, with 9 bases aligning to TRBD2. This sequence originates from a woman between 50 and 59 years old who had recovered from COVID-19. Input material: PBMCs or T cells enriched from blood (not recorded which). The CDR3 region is CASSLRASGVYEQYF. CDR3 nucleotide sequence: TGTGCCAGCAGCCTAAGGGCTAGCGGGGTCTACGAGCAGTACTTC.